These 31 T cell receptor beta chains originate from one sample sequenced in a study of cytomegalovirus exposure and HLA in healthy donors. The PCR used 60 Vbeta and 13 Jbeta primers. Repertoires were generated with immunoSEQ multiplex PCR, while TCRdb's copy carries only in-frame clones and drops some. The sample records about 160,000 clones, 75% to 90% being singletons. Specimen: PBMCs. These receptors were taken from a boy aged 2 to 10 in good health and CMV-seronegative.

The chain joins TRBV2 to TRBJ2-3; TRBD2 might be the D (5 bases). Trimming took 7 bases from V and 6 from J, leaving 14 bases between them. The V gene's germline CDR1 is SNHLY and CDR2 FYNNEI. The CDR3 has 13 amino acids. CDR3 sequence: CASKWGDRDTQYF. The DNA of the CDR3 is TGTGCCAGCAAGTGGGGAGATCGGGATACGCAGTATTTT.

The V and J genes are TRBV7-2 and TRBJ2-3, with 8 bases matching TRBD2. The germline gives CDR1 SGHTA, CDR2 FQGNSA. The V gene end was trimmed by 3 bases and the J gene end by 5 bases; junction bases not matched to a gene: 7. The length of the CDR3 is 15 residues. The CDR3 bases are TGTGCCAGCAGCTTTGGAACGGGAGGGCTAGATACGCAGTATTTT. Its translation: CASSFGTGGLDTQYF. Variable domain in full (rest from reference TRBV7-2 and TRBJ2-3): GAGVSQSPSNKVTEKGKDVELRCDPISGHTALYWYRQSLGQGLEFLIYFQGNSAPDKSGLPSDRFSAERTGGSVSTLTIQRTQQEDSAVYLCASSFGTGGLDTQYFGPGTRLTVL.

This sequence joins TRBV6-1 and TRBJ2-7, with 8 bases that match TRBD1. V gave up 6 bases and J gave up 1 base; unmatched junction bases: 5. CDR3 size: 14 residues. Germline V CDR1 and CDR2: MNHNS, SASEGT. Here the CDR3 DNA reads TGTGCCAGCAGCCGGGGGACAGGTTCCTACGAGCAGTACGTC. It is translated as CASSRGTGSYEQYV.

This clone was found a few times. The V call is TRBV5-4, the J call TRBJ2-5, with TRBD2 identical over 9 bases. The end of the DNA fits TRBJ2-7 better, so the J call may be wrong. Per the germline V gene, CDR1 is SGHNT and CDR2 is YYREEE (reference sequence). The CDR3 has 15 residues. The CDR3 region has the DNA TGTGCCAGCAGCTGGGGGGCGGGAGGGACCTACGAGCAGTACTTC. Its translation is CASSWGAGGTYEQYF.

The chain recombines TRBV7-2 with TRBJ2-7, with D possibly TRBD1 on 7 matching bases. This CDR3 is built from 16 residues. Germline CDR1 and CDR2: SGHTA and FQGNSA. The ends were cut back, 5 bases at V and 1 base at J, with 18 bases in the middle. Here the CDR3 reads CASSPGRGRGSYEQYF. For the CDR3, the DNA is TGTGCCAGCAGCCCGGGAAGGGGGCGGGGTTCCTACGAGCAGTACTTC.

This chain joins TRBV28 and TRBJ2-2; 9 bases map to TRBD2. V was pared by 9 bases and J by 6 bases, with 8 bases of the junction left unmatched. The CDR3 spans 14 residues. Germline loops: CDR1 MDHEN, CDR2 SYDVKM. The chain's CDR3 is CASSGSVLPGELFF. CDR3 DNA: TGTGCCAGTAGCGGGAGTGTCCTTCCCGGGGAGCTGTTTTTT.

The rearrangement links TRBV2 to TRBJ2-7; 8 positions agree with TRBD1. CDR1 is SNHLY, CDR2 FYNNEI, per germline. The V segment lost 6 bases and the J segment 5 bases; nucleotides outside the gene matches: 6. The CDR3 is 13 residues long. CDR3 nucleotide sequence: TGTGCCAGCAGGGTTGACAGGGGCAACGAGCAGTACGTC. This gives the protein CASRVDRGNEQYV.

The chain recombines TRBV29-1 with TRBJ1-3; D may be TRBD1 (5 bases). This CDR3 is built from 14 residues. V lost 4 bases, J lost 0 bases, and 10 bases lay in between. Germline V gene sequence: CDR1 SQVTM, CDR2 ANQGSEA. The CDR3 DNA reads as TGCAGCGTTGTGCCCGACAGCTCTGGAAACACCATATATTTT. It codes for CSVVPDSSGNTIYF.

The CDR3 protein is CASSRMGLAGSDTQYF. The CDR3 coding sequence is TGTGCCAGCAGCCGAATGGGACTAGCGGGGTCAGATACGCAGTATTTT. This rearrangement joins TRBV7-8 to TRBJ2-3; 13 bases match TRBD2. V was pared by 5 bases and J by 4 bases, with 6 bases of the junction left unmatched. The CDR3 runs to 16 residues. Germline V gives CDR1 SGHVS, CDR2 FQNEAQ.

The J gene is TRBJ1-2, the V gene TRBV10-3, with 7 nucleotides matching TRBD1. The germline V gene encodes CDR1 ENHRY and CDR2 SYGVKD. V lost 6 bases, J lost 2 bases, and 9 bases stayed unmatched. The CDR3 covers 15 residues. CDR3 protein: CAISETTGPNYGYTF. The CDR3 DNA is TGTGCCATCAGCGAAACGACAGGGCCGAACTATGGCTACACCTTC.

The chain joins TRBV6-1 to TRBJ2-1; 9 nucleotides line up with TRBD1. The CDR3 runs 16 residues. Germline CDR1 MNHNS, CDR2 SASEGT. V gave up 4 bases and J gave up 4 bases; unmatched junction bases: 8. The CDR3 sequence is CASSVTGGAGYNEQFF. The CDR3 nucleotides are TGTGCCAGCAGTGTTACAGGGGGCGCGGGATACAATGAGCAGTTCTTC.

As for this clone: At one end, the junction sequence differs from germline, possibly due to a read error. The gene calls are TRBV7-9 and TRBJ2-7, with 9 bases lining up with TRBD2. Germline lookup yields CDR1 SEHNR and CDR2 FQNEAQ (reference sequence). This CDR3 is built from 17 residues. The CDR3 region has the DNA TGTTCCAGCAGCTTAGGAGAGGCGGGAGGGCCGGTCTACGAGCAGTACTTC. This sequence encodes CSSSLGEAGGPVYEQYF.

This clone came up a few times. This chain links TRBV7-3 with TRBJ2-1; TRBD2 matches at 13 bases. J was trimmed by 7 bases and V by 5 bases; bases with no gene match: 8. In germline, CDR1 is SGHTA, CDR2 FQGTGA. The CDR3 runs 16 residues. The CDR3 nucleotides are TGTGCCAGCAGCCTAAGGGGGACTAGCGGGACTAATGAGCAGTTCTTC. Translation: CASSLRGTSGTNEQFF.

The chain recombines TRBV19 with TRBJ2-5; D might be TRBD2 (6 bases). The CDR3 has 18 residues. Trimming removed 1 base at V and 1 base at J, with 19 bases between. Germline V gene sequence: CDR1 LNHDA, CDR2 SQIVND (reference sequence). The CDR3 loop is CASSIGPTGAGLQETQYF. In nucleotides, the CDR3 is TGTGCCAGTAGTATAGGCCCCACTGGGGCGGGGCTCCAAGAGACCCAGTACTTC.

This sequence joins TRBV6-1 and TRBJ2-1; perhaps TRBD2 as D (5 bases). CDR3 length equals 16 residues. Trimming pared 0 bases from V and 7 bases from J, leaving 16 bases between. The V gene's germline CDR1 is MNHNS and CDR2 SASEGT. The CDR3 DNA follows: TGTGCCAGCAGTGAAGCAGGCCGGGAAGCTAGAAATGAGCAGTTCTTC. It is translated as CASSEAGREARNEQFF.

This chain links TRBV7-8 with TRBJ1-4; no reliable D call. The CDR3 is 12 amino acids. CDR1 is SGHVS and CDR2 is FQNEAQ in the germline V gene. The V gene lost 5 bases and the J gene lost 5 bases, with 6 bases spanning the gap. The DNA of the CDR3 is TGTGCCAGCAGCCGAGTAAATGAAAAACTGTTTTTT. Translation gives CASSRVNEKLFF.

V gene TRBV29-1 combines with J gene TRBJ1-4, with a weak D call TRBD1 (5 bases). The germline V gene encodes CDR1 SQVTM and CDR2 ANQGSEA. This CDR3 has 13 amino acids. The germline V and J ends were trimmed by 6 bases and 6 bases, with 14 bases remaining between them. The CDR3 DNA is TGCAGCGTCAGGCAAGGGGCGGATGAAAAACTGTTTTTT. Translating it yields CSVRQGADEKLFF. Complete variable domain (other parts from reference TRBV29-1 and TRBJ1-4): SAVISQKPSRDICQRGTSLTIQCQVDSQVTMMFWYRQQPGQSLTLIATANQGSEATYESGFVIDKFPISRPNLTFSTLTVSNMSPEDSSIYLCSVRQGADEKLFFGSGTQLSVL.

The chain couples TRBV19 to TRBJ1-5, with 7 bases fitting TRBD1. The ends lost 3 bases at V and 2 bases at J; junction bases unmatched: 10. Germline V lookup: CDR1 LNHDA, CDR2 SQIVND (reference sequence). CDR3 length: 17 residues. This CDR3 reads CASSIRAGGRGNQPQHF. For the CDR3, the DNA is TGTGCCAGTAGTATCCGGGCAGGGGGTCGAGGCAATCAGCCCCAGCATTTT.

This chain uses TRBV6-6 with TRBJ2-1; 10 nucleotides line up with TRBD2. V lost 5 bases and J lost 4; bases outside the gene matches: 5. The CDR3 covers 15 residues. In germline, CDR1 is MNHNY, CDR2 SVGAGI (reference sequence). CDR3 region: CASSSGRGVYNEQFF. For the CDR3, the DNA is TGTGCCAGCAGTAGCGGGAGGGGGGTGTACAATGAGCAGTTCTTC.

This clone has a single count. This chain connects TRBV5-5 to TRBJ2-1, with TRBD1 matching over 7 bases. The CDR3 is made up of 18 amino acids. Germline loops: CDR1 SGHKS, CDR2 YYEKEE (reference sequence). The junction had 14 bases not matched to a gene; V was cut back by 4 bases and J by 1 base. CDR3 sequence (DNA): TGTGCCAGCAGCGCGAAAAATACCGGGACAGAATCCTACAATGAGCAGTTCTTC. Amino acids: CASSAKNTGTESYNEQFF.

This sequence joins TRBV30 and TRBJ1-5, with 10 bases fitting TRBD1. J lost 3 bases, V lost 1 base, and 6 bases had no gene match. The CDR3 has 16 residues. Germline CDR1 GTSNPN, CDR2 SVGIG (reference sequence). CDR3 in DNA: TGTGCCTGGAGTGCCGGGACAGGGGCTAACAATCAGCCCCAGCATTTT. It is translated as CAWSAGTGANNQPQHF.

The V gene is TRBV6-4, the J gene TRBJ2-1; 10 bases agree with TRBD2. Looked up from germline, CDR1 is MRHNA and CDR2 is SNTAGT. The trim removed 4 bases at V and 9 bases at J, leaving 3 bases unmatched. The CDR3 spans 13 residues. The CDR3 protein is CASSALAGAEQFF. The CDR3 region has the DNA TGTGCCAGCAGTGCCCTAGCGGGAGCTGAGCAGTTCTTC.

The V gene is TRBV5-6, the J gene TRBJ2-1; 12 bases are a match to TRBD2. The V and J ends lost 6 bases and 0 bases, in that order; junction bases with no gene match: 10. Germline V CDR1 and CDR2: SGHDT, YYEEEE. The CDR3 is 18 amino acids. The CDR3 DNA follows: TGTGCCAGCACCCTGAGGACTAGCGGGGTTAGCTCCTACAATGAGCAGTTCTTC. Translation gives CASTLRTSGVSSYNEQFF. The full variable domain, completed using reference TRBV5-6 and TRBJ2-1, is DAGVTQSPTHLIKTRGQQVTLRCSPKSGHDTVSWYQQALGQGPQFIFQYYEEEERQRGNFPDRFSGHQFPNYSSELNVNALLLGDSALYLCASTLRTSGVSSYNEQFFGPGTRLTVL.

This clone showed up just once. The CDR3 DNA sequence: TGTGCCAGCAGCTGGACTAGCGGGGTAAACAATGAGCAGTTCTTC. Translation gives CASSWTSGVNNEQFF. The chain has TRBV7-2 and TRBJ2-1, with 12 bases aligning to TRBD2. After removal of 4 bases from V and 5 bases from J, the junction contained 3 bases not matched to a gene. The CDR3 totals 15 residues. Germline CDR1 reads SGHTA; CDR2 reads FQGNSA.

The CDR3 is CASSFCGTGGYEQYV. CDR3 bases: TGTGCCAGCAGCTTTTGCGGGACAGGGGGCTACGAGCAGTACGTC. V usage is TRBV12-1 and J usage is TRBJ2-7; the D segment call TRBD1 is taken from the table without a DNA check. TRBV12-1 is a recognized pseudogene. The length of the CDR3 is 15 residues.

This chain links TRBV18 with TRBJ2-5, with 13 bases lining up with TRBD2. The J call may be incorrect, as the DNA end agrees better with TRBJ2-7. The CDR3 runs 16 residues. CDR1 and CDR2 (germline): KGHSH, LQKENI. CDR3: CASSPGTSGAGGEQYF. The CDR3, as DNA: TGTGCCAGCTCACCGGGGACTAGCGGGGCTGGGGGCGAGCAGTACTTC.

The chain joins TRBV2 to TRBJ2-7, with 13 bases lining up with TRBD2. CDR3 length equals 16 residues. Germline V gene data show CDR1 as SNHLY and CDR2 as FYNNEI. Trimming removed 4 bases from V and 5 bases from J; junction bases left unmatched: 8. The CDR3 DNA follows: TGTGCCAGCAGTGCGGGACTAGCGGGAAACTTAAACGAGCAGTACTTC. Translation: CASSAGLAGNLNEQYF.

This clone has a single count. The J gene is TRBJ2-7, the V gene TRBV5-1; TRBD2 aligns across 9 bases. The CDR3 totals 21 residues. Germline CDR1 is SGHRS and CDR2 is YFSETQ. V was pared by 4 bases and J by 5 bases, with 28 bases of the junction left unmatched. The CDR3, as DNA: TGCGCCAGCAGCGCCGCCGGGACAGCCGTAGCCTTGCTAGCGGGGTCCCACGAGCAGTACTTC. Protein: CASSAAGTAVALLAGSHEQYF.

V gene TRBV19 combines with J gene TRBJ2-7; 8 bases match TRBD2. The CDR3 sequence is 13 residues long. Trimming cost V 5 bases and J 2 bases; bases outside gene matches: 2. Germline CDR1 LNHDA, CDR2 SQIVND (reference sequence). CDR3 DNA sequence: TGTGCCAGTAGTCCCGGGAGGGCCTACGAGCAGTACTTC. Translation gives CASSPGRAYEQYF. Supplemented by reference TRBV19 and TRBJ2-7, the full variable domain reads DGGITQSPKYLFRKEGQNVTLSCEQNLNHDAMYWYRQDPGQGLRLIYYSQIVNDFQKGDIAEGYSVSREKKESFPLTVTSAQKNPTAFYLCASSPGRAYEQYFGPGTRLTVT.

The chain uses TRBV5-1 and TRBJ2-7, with 9 bases identical to TRBD1. This CDR3 comprises 16 residues. The germline gives CDR1 SGHRS, CDR2 YFSETQ. V gave up 0 bases and J gave up 1 base; unmatched junction bases: 5. The CDR3 sequence is CASSLANRGPSYEQYF. CDR3 sequence (DNA): TGCGCCAGCAGCTTGGCCAACAGGGGGCCGTCCTACGAGCAGTACTTC.

The chain recombines TRBV6-1 with TRBJ2-3; TRBD2 is a possible D gene (6 bases). Per the germline V gene, CDR1 is MNHNS and CDR2 is SASEGT. Trimming took 6 bases from V and 9 from J, leaving 10 bases between them. The CDR3 contains 11 residues. For the CDR3, the DNA is TGTGCCAGCAGGGAGGGGAGCACGCAGTATTTT. Its translation is CASREGSTQYF.